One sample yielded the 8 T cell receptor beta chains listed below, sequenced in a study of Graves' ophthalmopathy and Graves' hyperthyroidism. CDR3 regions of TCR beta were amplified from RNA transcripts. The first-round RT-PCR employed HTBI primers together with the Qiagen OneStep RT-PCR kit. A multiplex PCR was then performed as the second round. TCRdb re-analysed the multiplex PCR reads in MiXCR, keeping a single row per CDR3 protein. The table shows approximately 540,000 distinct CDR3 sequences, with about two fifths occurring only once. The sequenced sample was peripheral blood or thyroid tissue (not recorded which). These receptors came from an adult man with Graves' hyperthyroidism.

The CDR3 DNA follows: TGTGCCAGCAGTTCCTCCTTCGGGAGCTCCTATAATTCACCCCTCCACTTT. It specifies CASSSSFGSSYNSPLHF. This chain links TRBV28 with TRBJ1-6, with D uncertain. CDR3 length equals 17 residues. Germline CDR1 MDHEN, CDR2 SYDVKM. V lost 4 bases and J 0 bases, leaving 13 bases between the germline ends. Looking up the rest from reference TRBV28 and TRBJ1-6 gives the full variable domain: DVKVTQSSRYLVKRTGEKVFLECVQDMDHENMFWYRQDPGLGLRLIYFSYDVKMKEKGDIPEGYSVSREKKERFSLILESASTNQTSMYLCASSSSFGSSYNSPLHFGNGTRLTVT.

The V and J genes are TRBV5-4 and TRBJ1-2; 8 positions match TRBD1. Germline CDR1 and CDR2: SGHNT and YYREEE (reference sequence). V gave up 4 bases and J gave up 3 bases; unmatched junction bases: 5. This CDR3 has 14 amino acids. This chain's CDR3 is CASSLPGGDYGYTF. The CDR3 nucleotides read TGTGCCAGCAGCCTTCCAGGGGGCGACTATGGCTACACCTTC.

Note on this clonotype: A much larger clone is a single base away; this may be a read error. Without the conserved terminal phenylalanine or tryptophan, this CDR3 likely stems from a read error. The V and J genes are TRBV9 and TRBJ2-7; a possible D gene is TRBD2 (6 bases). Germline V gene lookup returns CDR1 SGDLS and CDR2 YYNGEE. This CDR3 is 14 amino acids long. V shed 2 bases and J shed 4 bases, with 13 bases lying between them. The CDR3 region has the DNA TGTGCCAGCAGCGTGGGGGGACCTGGGTACGAGCAGTACCTC. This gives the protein CASSVGGPGYEQYL.

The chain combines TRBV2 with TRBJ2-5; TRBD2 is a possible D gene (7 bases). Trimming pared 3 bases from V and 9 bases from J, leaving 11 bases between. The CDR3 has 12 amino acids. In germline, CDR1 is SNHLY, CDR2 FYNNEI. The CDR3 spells CASSEGAGAQYF. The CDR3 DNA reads TGTGCCAGCAGTGAGGGGGCGGGGGCCCAGTACTTC.

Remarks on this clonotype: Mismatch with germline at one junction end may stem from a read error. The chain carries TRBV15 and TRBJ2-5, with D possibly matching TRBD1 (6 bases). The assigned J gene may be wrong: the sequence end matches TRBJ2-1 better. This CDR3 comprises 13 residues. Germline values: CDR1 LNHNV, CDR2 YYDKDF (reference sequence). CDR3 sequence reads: CATSRARDNGQFF. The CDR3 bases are TGTGCCACCAGCAGAGCCCGGGACAATGGGCAGTTCTTC.

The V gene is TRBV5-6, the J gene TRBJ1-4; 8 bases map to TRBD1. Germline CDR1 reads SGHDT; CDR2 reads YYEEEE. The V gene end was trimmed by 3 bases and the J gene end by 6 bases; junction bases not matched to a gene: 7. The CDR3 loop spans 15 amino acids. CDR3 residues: CASSSVNRGDEKLFF. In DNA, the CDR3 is TGTGCCAGCAGCTCCGTCAACAGGGGGGATGAAAAACTGTTTTTT.

CDR3 in amino acids: CASSDGGREGQETQYF. For the CDR3, the DNA is TGCGCCAGCAGTGATGGGGGCAGGGAGGGCCAAGAGACCCAGTACTTC. The chain combines TRBV10-1 with TRBJ2-5; D is possibly TRBD2 (7 bases). Trimming removed 3 bases from V and 1 base from J, with 15 bases in between. Germline V gives CDR1 WNHNN, CDR2 SYGVQD (reference sequence). This CDR3 spans 16 amino acids.

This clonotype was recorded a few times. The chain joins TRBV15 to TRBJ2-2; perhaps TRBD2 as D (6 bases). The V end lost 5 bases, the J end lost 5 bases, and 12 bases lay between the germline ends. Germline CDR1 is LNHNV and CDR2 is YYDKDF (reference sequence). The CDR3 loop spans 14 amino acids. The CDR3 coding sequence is TGTGCCACCAGCCGGTCTCGGGGGACCGGGGAGCTGTTTTTT. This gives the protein CATSRSRGTGELFF.